This T cell receptor (beta chain) was recovered during a study of radiotherapy plus CTLA-4 blockade in lung cancer. General study results and limits: Radiotherapy was combined with ipilimumab, and tumor-derived TCR clones then expanded in blood.

The method was immunoSEQ multiplex PCR; TCRdb's version includes in-frame clones alone and lacks a portion of them. The sample lists more than 90,000 clones; more than 75% were seen once. A note on this clone: The antigen remains unidentified.

V shed 6 bases and J shed 4 bases, with 12 bases lying between them. The CDR3 consists of 14 residues. Germline V gene data show CDR1 as ENHRY and CDR2 as SYGVKD. The clonotype originates from a human donor with non-small cell lung cancer that progressed on radiotherapy plus ipilimumab. Some clones in this sample may be carry-over from other donors' samples. The material sequenced was peripheral blood, taken from a patient treated with radiotherapy plus ipilimumab. The chain joins TRBV10-3 to TRBJ1-4; a weak D match, TRBD1 (6 bases). The CDR3 loop reads CAISPQGHNEKLFF. The CDR3 DNA follows: TGTGCCATCAGCCCACAGGGTCATAATGAAAAACTGTTTTTT.